This T cell receptor beta chain stems from a study of T cells in Graves' hyperthyroidism and ophthalmopathy. This clonotype has ten or more counts. V lost 3 bases to trimming and J lost 8 bases; unmatched junction nucleotides: 6. From germline, CDR1 is LGHDT and CDR2 YNNKEL (reference sequence). The CDR3 is made up of 14 amino acids. Template material for amplifying TCR beta CDR3 regions consisted of RNA transcripts. Carried out on the TCR CDR3, a first-round RT-PCR used the HTBI primer set. MiXCR was run by TCRdb on the multiplex PCR reads, yielding one entry per CDR3 protein. Of some 460,000 distinct CDR3 sequences listed, 15% to 19% are singletons. Diagnosis rested on symptoms, serum thyroxine and TRAb, thyroid ultrasound, and orbital computed tomography.

The origin of this receptor is a woman between 18 and 30 years old with Graves' hyperthyroidism. The sample taken for sequencing was blood. The chain links TRBV3-1 to TRBJ1-2; 10 bases are a match to TRBD1. The DNA for the CDR3 is TGTGCCAGCAGCCATCGACAGGGGGCGGAAGGCTACACCTTC. This sequence encodes CASSHRQGAEGYTF.